The source of this T cell receptor (beta chain) is a study of blood T cells in healthy people across ages. Study-level points and caveats: Investigators viewed diversity estimates from one million T cells as underestimates, the study reported. Measured against age, TCR beta diversity per million T cells decreased in a roughly linear manner.

It was with a sample-barcoded 5' primer and a J-beta primer mix that a second PCR of roughly 7 to 11 cycles was run. TCRdb redid the calling of the 5' RACE reads with MiXCR, one entry per CDR3 protein. The table includes roughly 800,000 distinct CDR3 sequences, 58% detected once. As for this clonotype: What it recognizes is unknown.

This CDR3 region has 18 residues. V lost 0 bases and J 0 bases, leaving 16 bases between the germline ends. CDR1 is MGHDK and CDR2 is SYGVNS in the germline V gene. The TCR originated in a young man in good health. Sequencing was performed on blood. The rearrangement links TRBV25-1 to TRBJ2-3, with a weak D call TRBD1 (6 bases). The DNA for the CDR3 is TGTGCCAGCAGTGAATATCTTTTTGTAAGGGGGAGCACAGATACGCAGTATTTT. Protein product: CASSEYLFVRGSTDTQYF.